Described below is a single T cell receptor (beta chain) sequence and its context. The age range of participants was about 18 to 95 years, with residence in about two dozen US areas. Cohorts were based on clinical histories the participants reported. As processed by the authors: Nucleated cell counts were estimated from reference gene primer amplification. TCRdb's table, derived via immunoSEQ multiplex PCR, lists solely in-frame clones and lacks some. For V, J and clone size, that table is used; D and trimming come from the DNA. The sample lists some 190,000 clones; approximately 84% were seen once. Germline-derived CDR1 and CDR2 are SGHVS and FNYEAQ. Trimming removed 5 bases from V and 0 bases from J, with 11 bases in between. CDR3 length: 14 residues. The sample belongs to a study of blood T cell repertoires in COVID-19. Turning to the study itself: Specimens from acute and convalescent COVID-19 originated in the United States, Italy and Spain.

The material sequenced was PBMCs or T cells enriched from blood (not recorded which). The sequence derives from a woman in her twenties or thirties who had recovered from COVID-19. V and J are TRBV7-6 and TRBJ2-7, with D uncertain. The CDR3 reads CASSLTTSSYEQYF. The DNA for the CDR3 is TGTGCCAGCAGCCTTACTACCAGCTCCTACGAGCAGTACTTC.